The sample holds many counts of the clone carrying this T cell receptor beta chain. These data are taken from a study of low-dose radiotherapy and immunotherapy resistance in tumors. Study-level background: Patients received 300 mg of oral aspirin each day across four cycles, commencing on cycle 1 day 1. Primers targeting TRAV and TRBV primed first-strand cDNA, covering alpha and beta chains.

Time point denoted: before trial treatment. Using a constant-region primer together with a V-primer adapter, TCRs were subjected to about 18 PCR cycles of amplification. TCRdb re-called the reads through MiXCR, storing one row per CDR3 protein. The sample records tens of thousands of distinct CDR3 sequences, 12% being singletons. The germline V gene has CDR1 SGHNT and CDR2 YYREEE (reference sequence). V lost 4 bases and J 0 bases, leaving 10 bases between the germline ends. The CDR3 runs 14 residues. The chain is built from TRBV5-4 and TRBJ2-5; D uncertain. The TCR was taken from a female donor with ovarian cancer. The sequencing here drew on PBMCs, taken before treatment. CDR3 residues: CASSPDPYQETQYF. DNA for the CDR3: TGTGCCAGCAGCCCTGACCCGTACCAAGAGACCCAGTACTTC.